This is a list of T cell receptor beta chains from one sample in a study of control samples from healthy donors and cancer patients. The table came from immunoSEQ multiplex PCR; TCRdb's copy has only in-frame clones and leaves some out. The table has 150,000 or so clones, approximately 93% seen once. The specimen sequenced was blood. These receptors all stem from a man aged 18 to 29 in good health. The CDR3 runs from the conserved cysteine through the conserved F or W. D genes are given only for firm matches. The size entry is marked missing in some rows and otherwise reads once, few, many or a size class.

d_gene | j_gene | v_gene | abundance | CDR3nt | CDR3aa
. | TRBJ1-2 | TRBV10-3 | few | TGTGCCATCAGCTCCGGGAGGAGGGAAGCTAACTATGGCTACACCTTC | CAISSGRREANYGYTF
TRBD2 | TRBJ2-2 | TRBV27 | few | TGTGCCAGCAGGCTAGGCCTAGCGGGAGAGTACACCGGGGAGCTGTTTTTT | CASRLGLAGEYTGELFF
TRBD1 | TRBJ1-1 | TRBV19 | . | TGTGCCAGTAGTATTTCCTTCAGGGGGACTGAAGCTTTCTTT | CASSISFRGTEAFF
. | TRBJ1-1 | TRBV7-9 | . | TGTGCCAGCAGCTTAGCGCCGGGTGAGGGGACTGAAGCTTTCTTT | CASSLAPGEGTEAFF
. | TRBJ1-2 | TRBV6-5 | . | TGTGGCACACGTGGGCAGCCTTATGGCTACACCTTC | CGTRGQPYGYTF
. | TRBJ2-2 | TRBV6-4 | once | TGTGCCAGCAGTGAGGGCTCGAACACCGGGGAGCTGTTTTTT | CASSEGSNTGELFF
. | TRBJ1-4 | TRBV5-1 | once | TGCGCCAGCAGCTCCGGCAGGGAAGCCATTACAACTAATGAAAAACTGTTTTTT | CASSSGREAITTNEKLFF
. | TRBJ2-7 | TRBV5-6 | . | TGTGCCAGCAGCTCCGGACCTTCCTACGAGCAGTACTTC | CASSSGPSYEQYF
TRBD1 | TRBJ1-6 | TRBV30 | . | TGTGCCTGGAGTAGGGACAGGGGCGTTCCCTCTTATAATTCACCCCTCCACTTT | CAWSRDRGVPSYNSPLHF
TRBD1 | TRBJ1-2 | TRBV4-1 | . | TGCGCCAGCAGCCAAGATCGCCAGGGGGCGGGTGGCTACACCTTC | CASSQDRQGAGGYTF